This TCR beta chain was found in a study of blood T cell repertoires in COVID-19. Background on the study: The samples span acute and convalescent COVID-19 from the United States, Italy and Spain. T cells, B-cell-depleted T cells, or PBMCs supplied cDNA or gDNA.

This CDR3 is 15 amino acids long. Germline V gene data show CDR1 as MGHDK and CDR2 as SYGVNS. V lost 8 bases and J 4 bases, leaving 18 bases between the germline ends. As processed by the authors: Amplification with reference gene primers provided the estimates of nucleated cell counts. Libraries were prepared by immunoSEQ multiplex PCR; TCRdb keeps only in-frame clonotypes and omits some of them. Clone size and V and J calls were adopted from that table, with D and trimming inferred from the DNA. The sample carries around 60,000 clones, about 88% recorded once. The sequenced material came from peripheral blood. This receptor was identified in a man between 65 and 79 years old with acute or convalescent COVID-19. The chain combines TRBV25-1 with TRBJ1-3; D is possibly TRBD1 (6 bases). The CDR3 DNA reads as TGTGCCAGCGGGGGAGGGGGTACTTGGGGAAACACCATATATTTT. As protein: CASGGGGTWGNTIYF.